One sample yielded the 18 T cell receptor beta chains listed below, sequenced in a study of blood T cell repertoires in COVID-19. Method: immunoSEQ multiplex PCR; TCRdb's copy keeps in-frame clones and lacks some. This repertoire shows about 380,000 clones, over 65% found once; its top ten account for roughly 1.2%. Sequencing used peripheral blood. These receptors were obtained from a human donor with acute or convalescent COVID-19. The donor label of this sample is uncertain.

This chain's CDR3 is CASSSTSNYEQYF. CDR3 nucleotide sequence: TGCGCCAGCAGCTCGACTAGTAACTACGAGCAGTACTTC. The V and J genes are TRBV5-1 and TRBJ2-7; tentatively, D is TRBD2 (6 bases). With 3 bases removed from V and 3 bases from J, the gap between germline ends came to 10 bases. Germline CDR1 is SGHRS and CDR2 is YFSETQ. CDR3 size: 13 residues.

CDR3 sequence: CASRQGMLWYSEAFF. The CDR3 DNA sequence: TGTGCCAGCCGACAGGGAATGCTATGGTACAGTGAAGCTTTCTTT. The chain links TRBV28 to TRBJ1-1, with TRBD1 matching over 7 bases. The CDR3 totals 15 residues. CDR1 is MDHEN, CDR2 SYDVKM, per germline. The V and J ends lost 8 bases and 7 bases, in that order; junction bases with no gene match: 16.

V and J are TRBV7-6 and TRBJ2-3; a weak D match, TRBD1 (5 bases). This CDR3 spans 14 amino acids. Trimming took off 2 bases at V and 3 bases at J, with 9 bases between the two ends. Germline V CDR1 and CDR2: SGHVS, FNYEAQ. In DNA, the CDR3 is TGTGCCAGCAGCTTAAGACAGAGGACAGATACGCAGTATTTT. Translating gives CASSLRQRTDTQYF.

The chain uses TRBV5-8 and TRBJ2-7, with D possibly matching TRBD1 (6 bases). This CDR3 spans 15 amino acids. Trimming stripped 10 bases from V and 0 bases from J, with 20 bases between. Germline V gene data show CDR1 as SGHTS and CDR2 as YDEGEE. CDR3 bases: TGTGCCGGTTCATACAGGGAAACCCCCTCCTACGAGCAGTACTTC. Translation: CAGSYRETPSYEQYF.

The V call is TRBV12-3 or TRBV12-4, the J call TRBJ1-1; D is ambiguous. The CDR3 extends over 11 amino acids. Deletions cut 7 bases from V and 10 bases from J, with 13 bases between. The CDR3 nucleotides are TGTGCCAGCATGGAGAACGGTGGAGCTTTCTTT. Protein sequence: CASMENGGAFF.

The rearrangement links TRBV7-9 to TRBJ2-3, with TRBD1 identical over 10 bases. The CDR3 is made up of 13 amino acids. Looked up from germline, CDR1 is SEHNR and CDR2 is FQNEAQ (reference sequence). J was trimmed by 5 bases and V by 6 bases; bases with no gene match: 2. CDR3 region: CASRDRGIDTQYF. In DNA, the CDR3 is TGTGCCAGCAGGGACAGGGGGATAGATACGCAGTATTTT.

The chain couples TRBV5-1 to TRBJ2-1, with 8 bases fitting TRBD2. The CDR3 loop spans 17 amino acids. Germline lookup yields CDR1 SGHRS and CDR2 YFSETQ. V gave up 0 bases and J gave up 5 bases; unmatched junction bases: 10. This CDR3 is CASSLGILTSVHNEQFF. CDR3 in DNA: TGCGCCAGCAGCTTGGGTATTTTGACTAGCGTACACAATGAGCAGTTCTTC.

This chain joins TRBV19 and TRBJ2-7, with TRBD1 matching over 8 bases. The germline V gene encodes CDR1 LNHDA and CDR2 SQIVND (reference sequence). This CDR3 has 16 amino acids. With V trimmed by 6 bases and J by 2 bases, 12 bases remained unmatched. CDR3 in DNA: TGTGCCAGTAGCGATCCTCAGGGGGCCCAAACCTACGAGCAGTACTTC. Its protein product is CASSDPQGAQTYEQYF. Supplemented by reference TRBV19 and TRBJ2-7, the full variable domain reads DGGITQSPKYLFRKEGQNVTLSCEQNLNHDAMYWYRQDPGQGLRLIYYSQIVNDFQKGDIAEGYSVSREKKESFPLTVTSAQKNPTAFYLCASSDPQGAQTYEQYFGPGTRLTVT.

The rearrangement joins TRBV30 to TRBJ1-2, with 7 bases aligning to TRBD1. This CDR3 contains 12 residues. The J segment lost 13 bases and the V segment lost 5 bases, leaving 13 bases of the junction unmatched. Germline V gene lookup returns CDR1 GTSNPN and CDR2 SVGIG (reference sequence). CDR3 amino acids: CAWLRPGTVATF. In DNA form, the CDR3 reads TGTGCCTGGTTACGTCCGGGGACAGTCGCCACCTTC.

The rearrangement links TRBV3-1 (or the pseudogene TRBV3-2) to TRBJ2-2; D possibly corresponds to TRBD2 (5 bases). The germline gives CDR1 LGHDT, CDR2 YNNKEL (reference sequence). CDR3 length: 15 residues. Trimming pared 4 bases from V and 2 bases from J, leaving 11 bases between. CDR3 sequence reads: CASSPRRTNTGELFF. The CDR3 region has the DNA TGTGCCAGCAGCCCGCGGCGGACTAACACCGGGGAGCTGTTTTTT.

This clone was picked up one time. This sequence joins TRBV27 and TRBJ1-5; no reliable D call. V gave up 6 bases and J gave up 4 bases, with 16 bases separating them. The length of the CDR3 is 15 residues. The germline CDR1 and CDR2 sequences are MNHEY and SMNVEV (reference sequence). The DNA for the CDR3 is TGTGCCAGCAGCCCTTGGGCAGAAACGAATCAGCCCCAGCATTTT. It codes for CASSPWAETNQPQHF.

This chain joins TRBV15 and TRBJ2-3, with D possibly TRBD1 on 6 matching bases. The V gene's germline CDR1 is LNHNV and CDR2 YYDKDF (reference sequence). V dropped 1 base and J dropped 4 bases, with 9 bases sitting between them. The CDR3 extends over 14 amino acids. CDR3 coding DNA: TGTGCCACCAGCAGAGGGACAGCCTCAGATACGCAGTATTTT. Protein product: CATSRGTASDTQYF.

Comment on this clone: Other DNA sequences in the sample encode the same CDR3. The gene calls are TRBV3-1 (or the pseudogene TRBV3-2) and TRBJ1-1; TRBD1 might be the D (6 bases). The V gene lost 4 bases and the J gene lost 1 base, with 13 bases spanning the gap. Per the germline V gene, CDR1 is LGHDT and CDR2 is YNNKEL (reference sequence). The CDR3 totals 15 residues. CDR3 nucleotide sequence: TGTGCCAGCAGCCCGAGGGACAAACAGAACACTGAAGCTTTCTTT. This translates into CASSPRDKQNTEAFF.

The chain combines TRBV30 with TRBJ1-1; 8 bases are a match to TRBD1. The germline V gene encodes CDR1 GTSNPN and CDR2 SVGIG (reference sequence). The trim removed 2 bases at V and 3 bases at J, leaving 14 bases unmatched. CDR3 size: 17 residues. CDR3 sequence: CAWSTGAGGVRDTEAFF. The CDR3 nucleotides are TGTGCCTGGAGTACAGGGGCAGGGGGCGTGAGGGACACTGAAGCTTTCTTT.

CDR3 residues: CASSPVAGQGTDTQYF. CDR3 coding DNA: TGTGCCAGCTCACCAGTTGCAGGGCAGGGGACAGATACGCAGTATTTT. This chain joins TRBV18 and TRBJ2-3, with D possibly TRBD1 on 6 matching bases. CDR3 length: 16 residues. The germline gives CDR1 KGHSH, CDR2 LQKENI. Trimming left V 2 bases short and J 3 bases short, with 15 bases between. The full variable domain, with the rest looked up from reference TRBV18 and TRBJ2-3, is NAGVMQNPRHLVRRRGQEARLRCSPMKGHSHVYWYRQLPEEGLKFMVYLQKENIIDESGMPKERFSAEFPKEGPSILRIQQVVRGDSAAYFCASSPVAGQGTDTQYFGPGTRLTVL.

CDR3 DNA: TGTGCCAGCAGTGACCAGGGTATCGCCTTCGGTAGCAATCAGCCCCAGCATTTT. Translation: CASSDQGIAFGSNQPQHF. The genes are TRBV2 and TRBJ1-5; the D gene is possibly TRBD1 (5 bases). Germline V gene lookup returns CDR1 SNHLY and CDR2 FYNNEI. The ends were cut back, 3 bases at V and 0 bases at J, with 18 bases in the middle. CDR3 length: 18 residues.

The rearrangement uses TRBV3-1 (or the pseudogene TRBV3-2) and TRBJ1-6; 7 bases map to TRBD1. Germline CDR1 and CDR2: LGHDT and YNNKEL (reference sequence). The CDR3 has 14 amino acids. Losses at the gene ends were 3 bases for V and 9 bases for J; bases not matched to a gene: 5. CDR3 sequence reads: CASSQTGMRSPLHF. In nucleotides, the CDR3 is TGTGCCAGCAGCCAGACAGGGATGCGTTCACCCCTCCACTTT.

The CDR3 region is CAIRPGSGNTIYF. CDR3 DNA: TGTGCCATCCGCCCCGGCTCTGGAAACACCATATATTTT. The chain uses TRBV10-3 and TRBJ1-3; no reliable D call. The germline V gene has CDR1 ENHRY and CDR2 SYGVKD. Trimming left V 8 bases short and J 0 bases short, with 8 bases between. The CDR3 has 13 amino acids.